The rows below give T cell receptor beta chains drawn from one sample of a study of blood T cell repertoires in COVID-19. Generated by immunoSEQ multiplex PCR, the TCRdb table keeps only in-frame clones and is missing some. The table shows 300,000 to 450,000 clones, with around nine tenths occurring only once. Sequenced material: peripheral blood. These TCRs come from a human donor in a cohort sampled during active COVID-19. The CDR3 runs from the conserved cysteine through the conserved F or W. A D gene is named only where the DNA matches it firmly. Only part of the rows carry a size: once, few, many, or a class if the clone is expanded.

D: TRBD1; V: TRBV6-1; size: -; J: TRBJ2-5; DNA: TGTGCCAGCAGTGAAGCGCTAGGGGGCTTGGCAGAGACCCAGTACTTC; CDR3: CASSEALGGLAETQYF
D: TRBD1; V: TRBV5-1; size: -; J: TRBJ2-3; DNA: TGCGCCAGCAGCTTGGTACAGGGGCAAAATACAGATACGCAGTATTTT; CDR3: CASSLVQGQNTDTQYF
D: TRBD1; V: TRBV5-5; size: -; J: TRBJ1-5; DNA: TGTGCCAGCAGCTACGGGACAGGGGGAGGTCAGCCCCAGCATTTT; CDR3: CASSYGTGGGQPQHF
D: -; V: TRBV5-1; size: -; J: TRBJ2-1; DNA: TGCGCCAGCAGCTTGGCTAGCGACAGTGAGCAGTTCTTC; CDR3: CASSLASDSEQFF
D: TRBD1; V: TRBV3-1/TRBV3-2; size: -; J: TRBJ1-1; DNA: TGTGCCAGCAGCCGACAGGGTCCCACTGAAGCTTTCTTT; CDR3: CASSRQGPTEAFF
D: TRBD2; V: TRBV7-2; size: -; J: TRBJ2-7; DNA: TGTGCCAGCAGCAACGGGGGGGACTCCTGGGGACGGCGGTTCTACGAGCAGTACTTC; CDR3: CASSNGGDSWGRRFYEQYF
D: TRBD1; V: TRBV7-8; size: few; J: TRBJ2-3; DNA: TGTGCCAGCAGCTTAGCTGGTGCCACCGGGACAGGGGTCACAGATACGCAGTATTTT; CDR3: CASSLAGATGTGVTDTQYF
D: TRBD1; V: TRBV7-9; size: -; J: TRBJ1-5; DNA: TGTGCCAGCAGCTTAGCTAGACAGGGGGTCTATAGCAATCAGCCCCAGCATTTT; CDR3: CASSLARQGVYSNQPQHF
D: -; V: TRBV5-5; size: -; J: TRBJ2-7; DNA: TGTGCCAGCAGCTTTCTAGGCGGTGACTACGAGCAGTACTTC; CDR3: CASSFLGGDYEQYF
D: TRBD1; V: TRBV14; size: -; J: TRBJ1-6; DNA: TGTGCCAGCAGCCAAGATTTCCGGACAGGGAATTCACCCCTCCACTTT; CDR3: CASSQDFRTGNSPLHF
D: -; V: TRBV6-2/TRBV6-3; size: -; J: TRBJ2-3; DNA: TGTGCCAGCAGTCCCAGGGACATCACAGATACGCAGTATTTT; CDR3: CASSPRDITDTQYF
D: TRBD1; V: TRBV27; size: -; J: TRBJ1-4; DNA: TGTGCCAGCAGGGTGGACAGGGCAGGGGAAAAACTGTTTTTT; CDR3: CASRVDRAGEKLFF
D: -; V: TRBV11-1; size: -; J: TRBJ2-2; DNA: TGTGCCAGCACCCGGCGGAAAACGAACACCGGGGAGCTGTTTTTT; CDR3: CASTRRKTNTGELFF
D: -; V: TRBV28; size: -; J: TRBJ1-6; DNA: TGTGCCAGCAGTCCAGGGTCAGATAAGTCACCCCTCCACTTT; CDR3: CASSPGSDKSPLHF
D: -; V: TRBV27; size: -; J: TRBJ2-7; DNA: TGTGCCAGCAGTCGATTTCGCGGACTGTACGAGCAGTACTTC; CDR3: CASSRFRGLYEQYF
D: -; V: TRBV20-1; size: -; J: TRBJ2-7; DNA: TGCAGTGCTACGACTCCCACCGAGCAGTACTTC; CDR3: CSATTPTEQYF
D: TRBD1; V: TRBV6-5; size: -; J: TRBJ2-7; DNA: TGTGCCAGCAGCGGGACAGGCTACGAGCAGTACTTC; CDR3: CASSGTGYEQYF
D: TRBD1; V: TRBV30; size: -; J: TRBJ2-1; DNA: TGTGCCTGGAGTAAGGGGGCCGGTTCCAATGAGCAGTTCTTC; CDR3: CAWSKGAGSNEQFF
D: -; V: TRBV9; size: few; J: TRBJ1-3; DNA: TGTGCCAGCAGCTCAGGGGTCCACTCTGGAAACACCATATATTTT; CDR3: CASSSGVHSGNTIYF
D: TRBD2; V: TRBV5-1; size: -; J: TRBJ2-1; DNA: TGCGCCAGCACCAGGGTTAGCGGGAGCTCCTACAATGAGCAGTTCTTC; CDR3: CASTRVSGSSYNEQFF
D: -; V: TRBV28; size: -; J: TRBJ1-5; DNA: TGTGCCAGCAGTGTCACACCAGACAATCAGCCCCAGCATTTT; CDR3: CASSVTPDNQPQHF